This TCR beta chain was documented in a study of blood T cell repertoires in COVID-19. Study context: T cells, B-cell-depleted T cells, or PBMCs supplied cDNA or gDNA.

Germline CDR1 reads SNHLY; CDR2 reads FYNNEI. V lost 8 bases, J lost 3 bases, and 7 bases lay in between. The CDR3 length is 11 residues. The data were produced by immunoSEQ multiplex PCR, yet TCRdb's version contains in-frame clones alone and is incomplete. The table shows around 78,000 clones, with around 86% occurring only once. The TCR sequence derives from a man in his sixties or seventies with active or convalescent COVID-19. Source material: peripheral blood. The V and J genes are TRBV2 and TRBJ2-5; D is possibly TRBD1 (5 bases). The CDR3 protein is CASGAEETQYF. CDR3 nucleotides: TGTGCCAGCGGGGCAGAAGAGACCCAGTACTTC.